Sequencing of this T cell receptor (beta chain) was carried out in a study of blood T cell repertoires in COVID-19 (dated by TCRdb to about 2020). About the full investigation: Collaborator samples came from the United States, Italy and Spain and covered acute and convalescent phases of COVID-19. The prospective study material was composed of cDNA or gDNA derived from T cells, B-cell-depleted T cells, or PBMCs. Subjects who had been exposed to COVID-19, were actively infected with it, or had recovered from it provided the deeply sampled blood TCRbeta repertoires that made up the dataset. The repertoires were released in a freely available public database intended as a resource for research on the immune response to SARS-CoV-2. Samples were obtained from the ongoing ImmuneRACE study (first 160 participants) and from 1,254 subjects provided by 6 global collaborators. A de-identified subject ID, COVID-19 status, age in years and sex were almost always included in the sample metadata. Where available, HLA class I and class II types were obtained from metadata supplied by the sample provider rather than from assay-based typing.

As regards this clone: No cognate antigen has been identified for it. No base quality values were provided; no much bigger clone lies one nucleotide off.

TCRbeta CDR3 regions were amplified from genomic DNA using the immunoSEQ Assay, a bias-controlled multiplex PCR. The authors' analysis ran thus. The number of nucleated cells in each sample was estimated by amplification of reference gene primers within the assay. To quantify the absolute abundance of each unique TCRbeta CDR3 rearrangement, sequence reads were collapsed and filtered. For each sample, productive Simpson clonality was calculated by taking the square root of Simpson's diversity index across productive rearrangements. TCRdb mirrors the immuneACCESS table, restricted to in-frame sequences. Some clones are absent from its copies; in checked studies, under half trace to an unresolved V gene, and the reason for the others is unknown. The V and J calls and clone size come from that table; D and trimming were worked out from the DNA. For this sample there are approximately 200,000 clones; about 86% appear just once. The ten largest clones take up approximately 1.3% of the sample.

Measured from the cysteine to the phenylalanine, the CDR3 is 14 residues long. Only the CDR3 DNA stays, 42 bases, in frame from base 1. V has 4 bases trimmed and J has 4 bases trimmed; junction bases matching no gene number 5. The CDR1 and CDR2 encoded by the germline V gene (reference sequence) are LNHNV and YYDKDF. Overall results and qualifications from the work: How much clinical and demographic metadata was included differed by source and by participant, and the metadata was provided uncurated.

Enrolling through a virtual design, the prospective study's participants ranged in age from roughly 18 to 89 years and lived across roughly 23 United States geographic areas. To assign participants to cohorts, the prospective study relied on clinical history that participants themselves reported in a screening survey and a study questionnaire. In the prospective study, mobile phlebotomists collected whole blood, serum and a nasopharyngeal or oropharyngeal swab from each participant. Participants in the prospective study had the option to provide additional blood draws and questionnaires over an approximately 2-month period. Before DNA extraction, prospective study blood samples were shipped either frozen or at room temperature.

Sequencing input: PBMCs or T cells enriched from blood (not recorded which). This chain is built from TRBV15 and TRBJ1-2, with TRBD1 identical over 8 junction bases. The origin of this receptor is a woman in her 40s with acute COVID-19. The CDR3 reads as follows: CATSTDRGPYGYTF. The DNA reads as follows: TGTGCCACCAGCACCGACAGGGGACCCTATGGCTACACCTTC.